Here is one T cell receptor beta chain with its context. Its antigen is unknown. No much larger clone exists at a distance of one base, and base qualities are not known. Patients with autoimmune disease history or receiving systemic immunosuppression were excluded from the trial. Peripheral blood for TCR sequencing was drawn from every dose cohort at baseline, at cycle 4 day 1 and at cycle 7 day 1. Samples were obtained from an open-label, multicenter, first-in-human phase I dose-escalation trial of ivuxolimab. Adults with locally advanced or metastatic melanoma, renal cell carcinoma, hepatocellular carcinoma or head and neck squamous cell carcinoma were enrolled in the trial. Before TCR sequencing, CD4+ T cells and CD8+ T cells were sorted from peripheral blood as separate populations. For sequencing of the TCRbeta CDR3 region, genomic DNA was extracted from the sorted cells. The immunoSEQ Assay was used for sequencing of TCRbeta CDR3 regions. Imported from immuneACCESS, the table was reduced by TCRdb to in-frame sequences with V and J called. These copies leave out some clones; in studies compared against another copy, an unresolved V gene accounts for under half, and the cause of the remainder is not known. The sample has 34,000 or so clones on record, approximately 80% of them singletons. The ten largest clones capture around 20% of the sample.

Sequences SSHAT (CDR1) and FNYEAQ (CDR2) are obtained from the germline V gene (reference sequence). The CDR3 numbers 13 residues from cysteine through phenylalanine. Just CDR3 DNA is preserved here, 39 bases in frame from base 1. V was cut back by 4 bases and J by 8 bases, leaving a gap of 9 bases between them. The sample is drawn from a study of OX40 agonist ivuxolimab in advanced cancers. Turning to the overall study: Ivuxolimab, which targeted the costimulatory receptor OX40 (CD134), was an agonistic, fully human IgG2 monoclonal antibody. Intravenous ivuxolimab was administered to patients every 2 weeks at six dose levels: 0.01, 0.1, 0.3, 1.5, 3 and 10 mg/kg. Among the roughly 54 dose-escalation patients, around 20 had hepatocellular carcinoma, 15 or so melanoma, 9 renal cell carcinoma and 9 head and neck cancer. A male proportion of around 80% and a mean age of around 60 years, ranging from roughly 23 to 90, were recorded for the dose-escalation cohort. Prior anti-PD-1, anti-PD-L1 or anti-CTLA-4 therapy was permitted, and roughly two fifths of dose-escalation patients had received checkpoint inhibitors. Partial responses occurred in three dose-escalation patients: two with cutaneous melanoma and one with hepatocellular carcinoma. Peripheral TCRbeta sequencing was intended to test whether TCR sequence diversity was altered and clonal T-cell expansion was caused by ivuxolimab. The monotherapy dose-escalation portion (N ≈ 52 patients) of the phase I ivuxolimab trial is reported in the paper. Study-wide findings and limitations: Low levels of normalized T-cell clonal expansion were also seen in some patients who did not respond. In partial responders in the 0.1-3.0 mg/kg groups, normalized peripheral clonal expansion was found to be among the lowest, especially among CD8+ T cells. Clonal expansion of both CD4+ and CD8+ blood T cells was observed from baseline to week 6 at doses 0.1 to 3.0 mg/kg. After ivuxolimab, CD8+ T cells had more expanded clones than CD4+ T cells on average. The antigen specificity of the peripheral T cells that underwent clonal expansion was not determined.

Here the chain combines TRBV7-7 and TRBJ1-6; the D gene cannot be named for sure. Here the sequenced sample was CD4+ or CD8+ T cells sorted from blood, taken in a trial of the OX40 agonist ivuxolimab. The TCR originated in an adult with an advanced solid tumor such as melanoma, head and neck, liver or kidney cancer. In nucleotides, the sequence is TGTGCCAGCAGCTACAACGACGATTCACCCCTCCACTTT. This codes for CASSYNDDSPLHF.